These 25 T cell receptor beta chains originate from one sample sequenced in a study of T cell changes during pregnancy in multiple sclerosis. Assay: immunoSEQ multiplex PCR; the TCRdb copy retains only in-frame clones and omits some. The sample records 15,000 or so clones, around 85% being singletons. Sequenced material: CD8+ T cells from peripheral blood mononuclear cells, taken in the first trimester of pregnancy. All receptors derive from a female donor with multiple sclerosis, enrolled in a pregnancy study.

The J gene is TRBJ1-1, the V gene TRBV10-3, with a tentative D call TRBD1 (5 bases). V gave up 6 bases and J gave up 0 bases, with 8 bases separating them. Germline CDR1 is ENHRY and CDR2 is SYGVKD. This CDR3 comprises 13 residues. CDR3 region: CAIRMTVNTEAFF. DNA of the CDR3: TGTGCCATCAGAATGACAGTGAACACTGAAGCTTTCTTT.

The chain carries TRBV7-9 and TRBJ1-1; TRBD1 agrees at 7 bases. Losses at the gene ends were 0 bases for V and 1 base for J; bases not matched to a gene: 2. Germline CDR1 is SEHNR and CDR2 is FQNEAQ (reference sequence). The CDR3 loop spans 15 amino acids. In DNA, the CDR3 is TGTGCCAGCAGCTTAGCCGGGACAGAGAACACTGAAGCTTTCTTT. Amino acids: CASSLAGTENTEAFF.

The V gene is TRBV19, the J gene TRBJ2-5, with D possibly TRBD2 on 6 matching bases. Germline V gives CDR1 LNHDA, CDR2 SQIVND (reference sequence). With 7 bases removed from V and 7 bases from J, the gap between germline ends came to 19 bases. The CDR3 sequence is 14 residues long. The CDR3 loop reads CASTTRGGNRTQYF. The CDR3 bases are TGTGCCAGTACCACGAGGGGCGGGAACCGGACCCAGTACTTC.

V gene TRBV5-6 combines with J gene TRBJ2-7, with 12 positions matching TRBD2. The CDR3 has 17 residues. V was clipped by 7 bases and J by 4 bases; unmatched bases: 15. Germline assignment: CDR1 SGHDT and CDR2 YYEEEE. The CDR3 region has the DNA TGTGCCAGCCAGGGACTAGCGGGCCCCCACCCCCTTTACGAGCAGTACTTC. Translated: CASQGLAGPHPLYEQYF.

CDR3 sequence reads: CASSSRQGANNQPQHF. CDR3 DNA sequence: TGTGCCAGCAGTTCGCGACAGGGGGCCAACAATCAGCCCCAGCATTTT. The chain recombines TRBV6-6 with TRBJ1-5; the match to TRBD1 covers 10 bases. V trimming: 4 bases; J trimming: 3 bases; junction bases outside the gene matches: 6. This CDR3 comprises 16 residues. Germline CDR1 is MNHNY and CDR2 is SVGAGI (reference sequence).

This chain connects TRBV30 to TRBJ2-3; the match to TRBD1 covers 10 bases. CDR3 length: 17 amino acids. CDR1 GTSNPN and CDR2 SVGIG come from the germline V gene (reference sequence). Trimming cost V 5 bases and J 1 base; bases outside gene matches: 12. The CDR3: CAWDEFSGTGGTDTQYF. DNA of the CDR3: TGTGCCTGGGACGAATTTTCCGGGACAGGGGGCACAGATACGCAGTATTTT.

This sequence joins TRBV4-1 and TRBJ2-2; D might be TRBD1 (6 bases). With 3 bases removed from V and 1 base from J, the gap between germline ends came to 12 bases. CDR3 length: 16 amino acids. Per the germline V gene, CDR1 is MGHRA and CDR2 is YSYEKL. CDR3 in amino acids: CASSHPGRGNTGELFF. The CDR3 DNA sequence: TGCGCCAGCAGCCACCCGGGCAGGGGGAACACCGGGGAGCTGTTTTTT.

This clone was detected only once. This sequence joins TRBV30 and TRBJ2-3; a possible D gene is TRBD1 (5 bases). The CDR3 totals 14 residues. V gave up 1 base and J gave up 0 bases, with 8 bases separating them. Germline V gene lookup returns CDR1 GTSNPN and CDR2 SVGIG (reference sequence). In nucleotides, the CDR3 is TGTGCCTGGAGTGGGGGCAGGAGCACAGATACGCAGTATTTT. The encoded protein is CAWSGGRSTDTQYF.

The V call is TRBV6-1, the J call TRBJ2-6; unclear D gene. V was cut by 3 bases and J by 0 bases, with 6 bases left in between. The CDR3 is 15 amino acids. The germline V gene encodes CDR1 MNHNS and CDR2 SASEGT. CDR3 sequence (DNA): TGTGCCAGCAGTGAGGCTCTCTCTGGGGCCAACGTCCTGACTTTC. Amino acids: CASSEALSGANVLTF.

This chain connects TRBV2 to TRBJ1-1; no firm D call. CDR1 is SNHLY, CDR2 FYNNEI, per germline. The length of the CDR3 is 12 residues. V shed 0 bases and J shed 8 bases, with 7 bases lying between them. CDR3 in amino acids: CASSEAGREAFF. CDR3 nucleotide sequence: TGTGCCAGCAGTGAAGCGGGCAGAGAAGCTTTCTTT.

The V gene is TRBV7-3, the J gene TRBJ2-7, with D perhaps TRBD2 (5 bases). The V and J ends lost 5 bases and 1 base respectively, with 12 bases between them. This CDR3 region has 14 residues. Germline V gene lookup returns CDR1 SGHTA and CDR2 FQGTGA. Here the CDR3 DNA reads TGTGCCAGCAGCCCAAGCGGTACTTCCTACGAGCAGTACTTC. The encoded protein is CASSPSGTSYEQYF.

This clone qualifies as medium-sized. The chain combines TRBV5-6 with TRBJ1-5; no clear D gene. The germline CDR1 and CDR2 sequences are SGHDT and YYEEEE. The length of the CDR3 is 12 residues. V gave up 0 bases and J gave up 9 bases, with 7 bases separating them. This chain's CDR3 is CASSLGGRPQHF. In DNA, the CDR3 is TGTGCCAGCAGCTTGGGAGGGCGGCCCCAGCATTTT.

This clone was counted a few times. The chain combines TRBV7-9 with TRBJ2-3; TRBD2 aligns across 7 bases. Germline V CDR1 and CDR2: SEHNR, FQNEAQ (reference sequence). This CDR3 contains 13 residues. V lost 6 bases to trimming and J lost 4 bases; unmatched junction nucleotides: 4. CDR3 protein: CASRAGVSDTQYF. CDR3 DNA: TGTGCCAGCAGGGCGGGAGTGTCAGATACGCAGTATTTT.

This rearrangement joins TRBV5-1 to TRBJ2-2, with D perhaps matching TRBD1 (7 bases). Looked up from germline, CDR1 is SGHRS and CDR2 is YFSETQ. CDR3 length: 17 amino acids. V shed 0 bases and J shed 4 bases, with 16 bases lying between them. CDR3 DNA sequence: TGCGCCAGCAGCTTGGGACTCCAGGGGGGAGGCACCGGGGAGCTGTTTTTT. Its protein product is CASSLGLQGGGTGELFF. Complete variable domain (other parts from reference TRBV5-1 and TRBJ2-2): KAGVTQTPRYLIKTRGQQVTLSCSPISGHRSVSWYQQTPGQGLQFLFEYFSETQRNKGNFPGRFSGRQFSNSRSEMNVSTLELGDSALYLCASSLGLQGGGTGELFFGEGSRLTVL.

DNA for the CDR3: TGTGCCAGCAGTTTGAAGGGATGGGGGCAATACAATGAGCAGTTCTTC. Encoded protein: CASSLKGWGQYNEQFF. V is TRBV27 and J is TRBJ2-1, with D possibly matching TRBD1 (6 bases). Germline assignment: CDR1 MNHEY and CDR2 SMNVEV (reference sequence). This CDR3 spans 16 amino acids. V lost 3 bases to trimming and J lost 4 bases, with 16 bases between them.

V gene TRBV10-3 combines with J gene TRBJ2-7; the match to TRBD2 covers 12 bases. This CDR3 spans 16 amino acids. J was trimmed by 3 bases and V by 5 bases; bases with no gene match: 8. The germline V gene has CDR1 ENHRY and CDR2 SYGVKD. CDR3 DNA sequence: TGTGCCATCAGTAAAATTGGACTAGCGGGATACTACGAGCAGTACTTC. Its protein product is CAISKIGLAGYYEQYF.

J is TRBJ2-7 and V is TRBV14; the D gene is possibly TRBD2 (6 bases). The germline gives CDR1 SGHDN, CDR2 FVKESK. V dropped 0 bases and J dropped 0 bases, with 15 bases sitting between them. The CDR3 loop spans 17 amino acids. The CDR3 loop is CASSQDTEGLTSYEQYF. CDR3 DNA: TGTGCCAGCAGCCAAGATACGGAGGGCCTGACCTCCTACGAGCAGTACTTC.

This clone occurred a few times. V is TRBV27 and J is TRBJ2-3, with D perhaps matching TRBD2 (6 bases). The CDR3 has 14 amino acids. V was clipped by 5 bases and J by 5 bases, with 14 bases between them. Germline V CDR1 and CDR2: MNHEY, SMNVEV (reference sequence). The CDR3 DNA is TGTGCCAGCAGTGGGGGACTGGTGCGAGATACGCAGTATTTT. Translated: CASSGGLVRDTQYF.

This clone has a handful of counts. This chain links TRBV9 with TRBJ1-5; 7 nucleotides match TRBD1. The CDR3 length is 14 residues. Germline CDR1 reads SGDLS; CDR2 reads YYNGEE. The V segment lost 3 bases and the J segment 3 bases; nucleotides outside the gene matches: 3. CDR3 DNA: TGTGCCAGCAGCGGAGGACAGGCCAATCAGCCCCAGCATTTT. This translates into CASSGGQANQPQHF.

The chain has TRBV7-9 and TRBJ2-2, with D maybe TRBD1 (5 bases). V was clipped by 5 bases and J by 6 bases, with 13 bases between them. The CDR3 contains 14 residues. Germline V gene sequence: CDR1 SEHNR, CDR2 FQNEAQ (reference sequence). The CDR3 sequence: CASSLGVGAGELFF. For the CDR3, the DNA is TGTGCCAGCAGCCTCGGAGTAGGGGCCGGGGAGCTGTTTTTT.

The chain employs TRBV4-2 and TRBJ2-2, with 7 bases identical to TRBD1. V shed 4 bases, J shed 1 base, and the junction held 12 bases outside the gene matches. Per germline, CDR1 LGHNA and CDR2 YNFKEQ. This CDR3 is built from 18 residues. The CDR3, as DNA: TGTGCCAGCAGCCCCCTTCAAACAGGGACAGAGAACACCGGGGAGCTGTTTTTT. Protein sequence: CASSPLQTGTENTGELFF.

V and J are TRBV7-9 and TRBJ1-4, with TRBD1 matching over 9 bases. This CDR3 spans 15 amino acids. The germline V gene encodes CDR1 SEHNR and CDR2 FQNEAQ (reference sequence). Trimming removed 0 bases from V and 6 bases from J; junction bases left unmatched: 2. CDR3 loop: CASSLADRGDEKLFF. The DNA for the CDR3 is TGTGCCAGCAGCTTAGCTGACAGGGGGGATGAAAAACTGTTTTTT.

This chain joins TRBV5-6 and TRBJ2-7; D not certain. The V end was cut by 0 bases, the J end by 5 bases, with 6 bases between. CDR1 SGHDT and CDR2 YYEEEE come from the germline V gene. The CDR3 has 12 residues. The CDR3 bases are TGTGCCAGCAGCTTGGGAGTCCACGAGCAGTACTTC. It is translated as CASSLGVHEQYF.

V is TRBV7-2 and J is TRBJ1-1; 8 bases fit TRBD1. With V trimmed by 6 bases and J by 1 base, 4 bases remained unmatched. The V gene's germline CDR1 is SGHTA and CDR2 FQGNSA. The CDR3 length is 14 residues. CDR3 bases: TGTGCCAGCAGTCCTGACAGGGGGAACACTGAAGCTTTCTTT. It yields the protein CASSPDRGNTEAFF.

V gene TRBV28 combines with J gene TRBJ2-2; D uncertain. Germline values: CDR1 MDHEN, CDR2 SYDVKM. Trimming removed 5 bases at V and 0 bases at J, with 13 bases between. CDR3 size: 16 residues. CDR3: CASSPLEAPNTGELFF. The CDR3 nucleotides are TGTGCCAGCAGTCCGTTGGAAGCGCCGAACACCGGGGAGCTGTTTTTT.